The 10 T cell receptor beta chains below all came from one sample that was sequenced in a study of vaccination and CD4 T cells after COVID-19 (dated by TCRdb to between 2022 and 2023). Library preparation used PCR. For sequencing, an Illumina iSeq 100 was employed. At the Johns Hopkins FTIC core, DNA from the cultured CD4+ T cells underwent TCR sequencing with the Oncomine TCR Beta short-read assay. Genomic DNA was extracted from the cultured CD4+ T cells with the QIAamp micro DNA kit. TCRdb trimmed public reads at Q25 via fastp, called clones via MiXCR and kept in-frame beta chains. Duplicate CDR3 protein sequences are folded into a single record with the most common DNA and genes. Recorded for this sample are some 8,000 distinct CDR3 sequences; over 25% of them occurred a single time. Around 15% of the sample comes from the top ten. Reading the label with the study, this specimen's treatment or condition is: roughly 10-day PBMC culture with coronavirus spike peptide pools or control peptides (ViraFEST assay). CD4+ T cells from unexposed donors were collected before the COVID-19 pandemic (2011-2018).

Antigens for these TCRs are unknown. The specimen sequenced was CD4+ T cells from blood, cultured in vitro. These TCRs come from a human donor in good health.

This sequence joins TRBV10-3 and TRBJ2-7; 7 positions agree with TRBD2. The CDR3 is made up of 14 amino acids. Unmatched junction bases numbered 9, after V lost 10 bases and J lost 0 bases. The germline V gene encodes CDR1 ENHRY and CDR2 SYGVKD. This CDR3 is CATFSSGSSYEQYF. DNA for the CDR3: TGTGCCACCTTTTCTAGCGGATCCTCCTACGAGCAGTACTTC.

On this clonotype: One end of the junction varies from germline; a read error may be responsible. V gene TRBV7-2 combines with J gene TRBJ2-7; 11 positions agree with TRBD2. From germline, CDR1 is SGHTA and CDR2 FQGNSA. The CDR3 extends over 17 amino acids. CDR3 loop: CACSLGITSGSGGEQYF. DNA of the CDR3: TGTGCCTGCAGCTTAGGGATTACTAGCGGGAGCGGGGGGGAGCAGTACTTC.

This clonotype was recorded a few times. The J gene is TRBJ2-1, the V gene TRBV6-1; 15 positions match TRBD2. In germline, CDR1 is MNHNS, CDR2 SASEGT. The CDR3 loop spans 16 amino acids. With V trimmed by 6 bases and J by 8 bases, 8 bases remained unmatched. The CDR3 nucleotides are TGTGCCAGCAGCCGTAGGACTAGCGGGAGGGGGGATGAGCAGTTCTTC. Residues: CASSRRTSGRGDEQFF.

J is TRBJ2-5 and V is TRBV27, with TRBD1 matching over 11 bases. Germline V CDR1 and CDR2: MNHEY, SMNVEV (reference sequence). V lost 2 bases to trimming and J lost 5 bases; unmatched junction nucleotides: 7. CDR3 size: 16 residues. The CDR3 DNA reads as TGTGCCAGCAGTTTAAAAAGGACAGGGGGCTTGGAGACCCAGTACTTC. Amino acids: CASSLKRTGGLETQYF.

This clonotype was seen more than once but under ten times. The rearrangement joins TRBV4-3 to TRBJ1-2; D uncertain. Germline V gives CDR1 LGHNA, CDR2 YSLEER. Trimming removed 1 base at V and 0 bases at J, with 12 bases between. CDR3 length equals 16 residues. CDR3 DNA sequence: TGCGCCAGCAGCCAAGCCGTTACTCAAGCTAACTATGGCTACACCTTC. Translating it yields CASSQAVTQANYGYTF.

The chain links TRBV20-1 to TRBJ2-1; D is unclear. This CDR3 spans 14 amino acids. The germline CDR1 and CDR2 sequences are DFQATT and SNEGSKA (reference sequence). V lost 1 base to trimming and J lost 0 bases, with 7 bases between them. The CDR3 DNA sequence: TGCAGTGCTAGAGGACCCAGCTCCTACAATGAGCAGTTCTTC. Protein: CSARGPSSYNEQFF.

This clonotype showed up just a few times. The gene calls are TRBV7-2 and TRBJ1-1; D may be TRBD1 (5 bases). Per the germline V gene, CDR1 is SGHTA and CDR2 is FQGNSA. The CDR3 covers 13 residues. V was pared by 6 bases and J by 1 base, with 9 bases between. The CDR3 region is CASSTRENTEAFF. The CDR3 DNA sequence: TGTGCCAGCAGTACCAGGGAGAACACTGAAGCTTTCTTT.

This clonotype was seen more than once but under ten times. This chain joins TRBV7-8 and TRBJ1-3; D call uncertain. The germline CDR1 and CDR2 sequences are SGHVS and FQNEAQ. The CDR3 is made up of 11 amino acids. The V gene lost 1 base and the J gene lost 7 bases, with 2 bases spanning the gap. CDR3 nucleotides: TGTGCCAGCAGCTTAGGCAACACCATATATTTT. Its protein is CASSLGNTIYF. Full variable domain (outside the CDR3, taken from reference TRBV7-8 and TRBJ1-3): GAGVSQSPRYKVAKRGQDVALRCDPISGHVSLFWYQQALGQGPEFLTYFQNEAQLDKSGLPSDRFFAERPEGSVSTLKIQRTQQEDSAVYLCASSLGNTIYFGEGSWLTVV.

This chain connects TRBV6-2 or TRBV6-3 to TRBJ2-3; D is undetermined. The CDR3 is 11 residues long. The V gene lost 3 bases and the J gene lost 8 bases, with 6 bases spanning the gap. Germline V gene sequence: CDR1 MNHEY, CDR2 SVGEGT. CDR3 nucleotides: TGTGCCAGCAGTTATTTGGGTACGCAGTATTTT. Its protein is CASSYLGTQYF.

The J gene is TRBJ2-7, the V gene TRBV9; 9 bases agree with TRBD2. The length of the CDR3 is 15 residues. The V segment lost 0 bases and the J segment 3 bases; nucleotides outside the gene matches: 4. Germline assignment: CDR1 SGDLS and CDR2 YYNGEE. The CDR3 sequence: CASSVGLSGGYEQYF. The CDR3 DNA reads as TGTGCCAGCAGCGTAGGGCTTAGCGGGGGCTACGAGCAGTACTTC. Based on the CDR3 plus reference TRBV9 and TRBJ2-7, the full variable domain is DSGVTQTPKHLITATGQRVTLRCSPRSGDLSVYWYQQSLDQGLQFLIQYYNGEERAKGNILERFSAQQFPDLHSELNLSSLELGDSALYFCASSVGLSGGYEQYFGPGTRLTVT.